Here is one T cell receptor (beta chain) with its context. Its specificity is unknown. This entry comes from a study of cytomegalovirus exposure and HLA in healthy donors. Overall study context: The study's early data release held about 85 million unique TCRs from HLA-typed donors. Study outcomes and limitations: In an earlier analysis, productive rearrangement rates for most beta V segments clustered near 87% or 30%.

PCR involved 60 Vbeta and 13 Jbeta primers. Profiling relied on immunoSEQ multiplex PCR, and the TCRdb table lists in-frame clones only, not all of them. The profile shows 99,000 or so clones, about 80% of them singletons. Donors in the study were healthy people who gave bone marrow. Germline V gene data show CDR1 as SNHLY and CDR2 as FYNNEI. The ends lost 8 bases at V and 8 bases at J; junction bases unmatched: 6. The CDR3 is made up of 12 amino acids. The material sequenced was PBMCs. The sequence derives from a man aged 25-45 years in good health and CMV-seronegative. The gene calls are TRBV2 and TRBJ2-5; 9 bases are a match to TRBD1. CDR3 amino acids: CASLGTGPTQYF. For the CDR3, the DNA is TGTGCCAGCCTAGGGACAGGGCCTACCCAGTACTTC.